This T cell receptor (beta chain) was identified during a study of blood T cell repertoires in COVID-19. Study background: Both acute and convalescent COVID-19 samples were obtained from the United States, Italy and Spain. Sample material is recorded as cDNA or gDNA derived from T cells, B-cell-depleted T cells, or PBMCs.

This CDR3 contains 14 residues. V lost 6 bases and J lost 9, with 18 bases in between. The germline CDR1 and CDR2 sequences are MNHNS and SASEGT. As originally analysed: Counts of nucleated cells, estimated from reference gene primer amplification, were obtained. Assay used: immunoSEQ multiplex PCR; TCRdb lists only in-frame clones, some missing. V, J and clone size were drawn from that table, and D and trimming were deduced from the DNA. Seen here are some 200,000 clones, roughly 87% observed once, and the top ten hold 20% to 25%. The sample taken for sequencing was peripheral blood. This clonotype originated in a man between 60 and 70 years old with active or convalescent COVID-19. The genes are TRBV6-1 and TRBJ2-1; maybe TRBD1 (5 bases). In DNA form, the CDR3 reads TGTGCCAGCAGCCGCTCAGTCCTCCAGGGTGAGCAGTTCTTC. Translating it yields CASSRSVLQGEQFF.